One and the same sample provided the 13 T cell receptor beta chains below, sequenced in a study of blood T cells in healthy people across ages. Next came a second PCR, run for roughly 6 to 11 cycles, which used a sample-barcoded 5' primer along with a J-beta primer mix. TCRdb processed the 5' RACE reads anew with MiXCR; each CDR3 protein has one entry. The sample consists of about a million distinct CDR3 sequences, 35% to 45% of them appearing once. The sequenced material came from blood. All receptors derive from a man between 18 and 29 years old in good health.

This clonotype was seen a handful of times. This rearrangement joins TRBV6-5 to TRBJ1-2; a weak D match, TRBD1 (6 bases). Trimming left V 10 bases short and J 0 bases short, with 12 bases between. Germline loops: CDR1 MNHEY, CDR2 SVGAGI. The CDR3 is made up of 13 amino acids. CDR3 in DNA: TGTGCCACCCAGGACAGCGCTAACTATGGCTACACCTTC. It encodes CATQDSANYGYTF.

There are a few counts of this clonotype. CDR3 DNA: TGCGCCAGCAGCCAAGAAAGGACAGATGAAGCTTTCTTT. Protein product: CASSQERTDEAFF. The chain joins TRBV4-3 to TRBJ1-1; maybe TRBD1 (6 bases). From germline, CDR1 is LGHNA and CDR2 YSLEER. The CDR3 is made up of 13 amino acids. Trimming removed 0 bases at V and 7 bases at J, with 9 bases between.

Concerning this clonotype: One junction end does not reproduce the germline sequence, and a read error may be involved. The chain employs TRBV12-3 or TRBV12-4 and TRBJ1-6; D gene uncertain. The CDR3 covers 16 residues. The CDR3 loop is CASSLSEASSNSPLHF. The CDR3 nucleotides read TGTGCCAGCAGTTTGTCTGAAGCCTCCTCTAATTCACCCCTCCACTTT.

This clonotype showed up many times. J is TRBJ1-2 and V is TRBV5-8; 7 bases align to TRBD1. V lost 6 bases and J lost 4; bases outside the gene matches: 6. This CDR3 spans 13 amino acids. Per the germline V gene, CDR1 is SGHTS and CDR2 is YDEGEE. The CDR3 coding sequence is TGTGCCAGCACCCTGGGACAGCCCTATGGCTACACCTTC. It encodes CASTLGQPYGYTF.

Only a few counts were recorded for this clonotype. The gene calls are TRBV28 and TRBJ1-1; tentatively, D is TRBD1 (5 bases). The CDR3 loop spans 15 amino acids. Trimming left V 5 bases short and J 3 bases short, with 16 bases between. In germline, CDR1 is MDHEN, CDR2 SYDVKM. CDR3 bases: TGTGCCAGCAGTGTCCCTCGGGGAGGGGACACTGAAGCTTTCTTT. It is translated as CASSVPRGGDTEAFF.

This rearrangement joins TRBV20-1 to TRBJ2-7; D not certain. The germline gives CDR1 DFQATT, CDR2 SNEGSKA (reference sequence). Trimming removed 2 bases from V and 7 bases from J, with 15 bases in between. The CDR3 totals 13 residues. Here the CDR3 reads CSARPLAYNEQYF. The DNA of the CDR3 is TGCAGTGCTAGACCCCTGGCCTACAATGAGCAGTACTTC.

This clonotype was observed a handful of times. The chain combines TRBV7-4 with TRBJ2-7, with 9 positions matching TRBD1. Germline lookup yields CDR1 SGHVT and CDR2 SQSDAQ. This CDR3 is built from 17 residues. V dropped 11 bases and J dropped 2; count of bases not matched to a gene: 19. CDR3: CAEYSSRDRDPTYEQYF. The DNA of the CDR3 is TGTGCCGAATACTCGTCCCGGGACAGGGACCCAACCTACGAGCAGTACTTC.

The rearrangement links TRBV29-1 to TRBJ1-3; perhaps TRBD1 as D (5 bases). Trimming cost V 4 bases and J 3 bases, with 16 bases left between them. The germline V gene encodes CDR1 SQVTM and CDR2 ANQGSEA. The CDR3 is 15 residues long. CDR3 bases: TGCAGCGTTGTTCTATTTGCAGGGAATGGAAACACCATATATTTT. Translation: CSVVLFAGNGNTIYF. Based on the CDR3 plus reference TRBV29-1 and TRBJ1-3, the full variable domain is SAVISQKPSRDICQRGTSLTIQCQVDSQVTMMFWYRQQPGQSLTLIATANQGSEATYESGFVIDKFPISRPNLTFSTLTVSNMSPEDSSIYLCSVVLFAGNGNTIYFGEGSWLTVV.

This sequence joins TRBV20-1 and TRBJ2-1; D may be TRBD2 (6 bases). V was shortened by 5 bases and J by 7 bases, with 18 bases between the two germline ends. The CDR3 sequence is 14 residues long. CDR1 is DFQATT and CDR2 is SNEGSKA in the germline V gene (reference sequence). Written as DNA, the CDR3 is TGCAGTGCTCTGGATACACTGGGGGGAAATGAGCAGTTCTTC. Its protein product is CSALDTLGGNEQFF.

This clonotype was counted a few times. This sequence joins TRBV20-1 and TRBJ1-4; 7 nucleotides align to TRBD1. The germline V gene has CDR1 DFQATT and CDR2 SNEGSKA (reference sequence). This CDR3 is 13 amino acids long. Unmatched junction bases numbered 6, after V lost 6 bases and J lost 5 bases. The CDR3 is CSATGTENEKLFF. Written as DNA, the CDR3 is TGCAGTGCCACCGGGACAGAGAATGAAAAACTGTTTTTT.

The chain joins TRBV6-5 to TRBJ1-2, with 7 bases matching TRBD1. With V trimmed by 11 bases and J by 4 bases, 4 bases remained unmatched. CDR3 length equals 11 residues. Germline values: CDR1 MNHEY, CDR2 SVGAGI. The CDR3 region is CAVSGGYGYTF. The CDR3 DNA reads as TGTGCCGTGTCAGGGGGCTATGGCTACACCTTC.

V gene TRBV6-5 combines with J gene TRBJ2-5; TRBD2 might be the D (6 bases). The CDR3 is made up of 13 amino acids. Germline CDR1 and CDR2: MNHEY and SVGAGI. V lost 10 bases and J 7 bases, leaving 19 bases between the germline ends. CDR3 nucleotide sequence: TGTGCCACCACAGGAGGGAGCGGTTCGACCCAGTACTTC. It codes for CATTGGSGSTQYF.

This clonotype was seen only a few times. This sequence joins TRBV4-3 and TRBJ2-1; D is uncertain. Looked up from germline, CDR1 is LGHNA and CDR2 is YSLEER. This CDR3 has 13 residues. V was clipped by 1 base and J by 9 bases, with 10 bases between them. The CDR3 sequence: CASSQVVGCEQFF. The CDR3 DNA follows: TGCGCCAGCAGCCAAGTTGTTGGATGTGAGCAGTTCTTC.